The 2 T cell receptor beta chains reported below all come from one sample, sequenced in a study of OX40 agonist ivuxolimab in advanced cancers. Libraries were prepared by immunoSEQ multiplex PCR; TCRdb keeps only in-frame clonotypes and omits some of them. The table includes roughly 64,000 clones, approximately 89% detected once. The specimen comprised CD4+ or CD8+ T cells sorted from blood, sampled in a trial of the OX40 agonist ivuxolimab. The receptors stem from an adult with an advanced solid tumor such as melanoma, head and neck, liver or kidney cancer.

The CDR3 region has the DNA TGTGCCATCAGAGCGAACACTGAAGCTTTCTTT. Translation: CAIRANTEAFF. V is TRBV10-3 and J is TRBJ1-1; D uncertain. CDR1 is ENHRY, CDR2 SYGVKD, per germline. The CDR3 runs to 11 residues. Trimming shortened V by 6 bases and J by 1 base, and 3 bases separated the two germline ends.

The chain uses TRBV7-2 and TRBJ1-2; no clear D. Germline V gene sequence: CDR1 SGHTA, CDR2 FQGNSA. The CDR3 loop spans 14 amino acids. Trimming took 5 bases from V and 5 from J, leaving 15 bases between them. The CDR3 reads CASSLIDRTYGYTF. The CDR3, as DNA: TGTGCCAGCAGCCTTATAGACCGTACTTATGGCTACACCTTC.